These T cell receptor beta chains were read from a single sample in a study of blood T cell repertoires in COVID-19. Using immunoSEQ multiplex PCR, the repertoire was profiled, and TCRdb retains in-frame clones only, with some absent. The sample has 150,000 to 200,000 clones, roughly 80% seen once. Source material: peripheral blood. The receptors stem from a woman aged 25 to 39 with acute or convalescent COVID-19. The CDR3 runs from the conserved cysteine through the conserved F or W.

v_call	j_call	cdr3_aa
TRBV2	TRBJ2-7	CASSGRRLPGAYEQYF
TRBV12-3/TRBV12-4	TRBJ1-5	CASSSRLGQPQHF
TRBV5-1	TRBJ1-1	CASQYSRDSFGQAFF
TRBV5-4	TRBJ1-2	CASSPSRASYGYTF
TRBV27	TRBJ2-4	CASSRGLSQNIQYF
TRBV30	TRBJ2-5	CAWSVRGRGAETQYF
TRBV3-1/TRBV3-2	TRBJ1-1	CASSQDPPQGGLTEAFF
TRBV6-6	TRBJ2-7	CASSYSRYEQYF
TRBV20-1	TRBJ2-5	CSAGLQETQYF
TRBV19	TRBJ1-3	CASSIDHGASSGNTIYF
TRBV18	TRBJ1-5	CASSPGQGTNQPQHF
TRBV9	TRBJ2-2	CASSYRTGNTGELFF
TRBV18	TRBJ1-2	CASSPRGSYGYTF
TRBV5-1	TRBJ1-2	CASSWGTDYGYTF
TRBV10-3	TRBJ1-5	CAISESGGKNQPQHF
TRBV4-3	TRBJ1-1	CASSPEGHRNTEAFF
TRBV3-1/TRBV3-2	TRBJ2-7	CASSLQGSSYEQYF
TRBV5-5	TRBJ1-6	CASSRAGVGSPLHF
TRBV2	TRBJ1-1	CASNGLRNTEAFF
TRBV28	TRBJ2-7	CASSSPGQGLQQYF
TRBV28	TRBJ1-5	CASSNTGDNQPQHF
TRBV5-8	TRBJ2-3	CASSLEGLYTQYF
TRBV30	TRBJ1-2	CAWKWTAGTGGYTF
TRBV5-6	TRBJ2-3	CASSLPWRLAGGTDTQYF
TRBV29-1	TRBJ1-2	CSVEDHARSAGPDYTF
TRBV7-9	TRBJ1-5	CASSIGGLNQPQHF
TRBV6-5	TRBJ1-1	CASSRTANTEAFF
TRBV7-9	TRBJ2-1	CASSTRGGSSYNEQFF
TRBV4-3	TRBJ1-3	CASSQDYLDPGQGNTIYF
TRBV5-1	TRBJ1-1	CASSLGNGDTEAFF
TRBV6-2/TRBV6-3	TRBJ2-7	CASSYSDRGAYEQYF
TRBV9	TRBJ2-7	CASSGGQVPYEQYF
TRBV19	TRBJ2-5	CASSRRTGAATQYF
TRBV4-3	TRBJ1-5	CASSQYPGQVHQPQHF
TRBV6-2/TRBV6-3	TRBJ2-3	CASSVQGMSSTDTQYF
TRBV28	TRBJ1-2	CASIRDRRDYGYTF
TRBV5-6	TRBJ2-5	CASSQPGDPRETQYF
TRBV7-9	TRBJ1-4	CASSQYFPPEGKLFF
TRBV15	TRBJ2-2	CATSRERGFLGELFF
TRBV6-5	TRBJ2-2	CASSYSGSSSGELFF
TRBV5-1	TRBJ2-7	CASSLTGVSYEQYF
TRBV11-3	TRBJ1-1	CASSPEQGAEAFF
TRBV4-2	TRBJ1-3	CASSQGGPGNTIYF
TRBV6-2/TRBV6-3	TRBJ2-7	CASSYLRRGQSYEQYF
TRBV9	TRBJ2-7	CASSPGFSYEQYF
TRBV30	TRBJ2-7	CAWSGQGYEQYF
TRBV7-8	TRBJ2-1	CASSSGLALTYNEQFF
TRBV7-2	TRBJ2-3	CASSLAGRGPDTQYF
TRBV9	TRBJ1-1	CASSGTGGLTEAFF
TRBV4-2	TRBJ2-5	CASSQDTGGVETQYF
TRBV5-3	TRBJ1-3	CARSAGQLGNTIYF
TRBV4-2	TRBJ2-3	CASSQLASGRSGTQYF
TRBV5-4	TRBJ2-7	CASSPIRTGKGNEQYF